Below are 10 T cell receptor beta chains sequenced from a single sample in a study of T cell responses to AZD1222 COVID-19 vaccine. Data came from immunoSEQ multiplex PCR; TCRdb stores just in-frame clones and leaves some out. Of around 190,000 clones listed, roughly 92% are singletons. This specimen was peripheral blood, taken on day 0 of AZD1222 vaccination. Source of these receptors: an adult in good health.

This rearrangement joins TRBV28 to TRBJ2-3; TRBD2 matches at 10 bases. The CDR3 length is 16 residues. Germline assignment: CDR1 MDHEN and CDR2 SYDVKM. The V gene end was trimmed by 6 bases and the J gene end by 4 bases; junction bases not matched to a gene: 10. The CDR3 protein is CASSVYTSGVADTQYF. As DNA, the CDR3 is TGTGCCAGCAGCGTCTATACTAGCGGGGTAGCAGATACGCAGTATTTT.

V is TRBV5-6 and J is TRBJ1-5; D might be TRBD1 (5 bases). The V end lost 2 bases, the J end lost 4 bases, and 7 bases lay between the germline ends. CDR1 is SGHDT, CDR2 YYEEEE, per germline. The CDR3 has 13 residues. CDR3 sequence: CASSFGGNQPQHF. CDR3 nucleotide sequence: TGTGCCAGCAGCTTCGGGGGGAATCAGCCCCAGCATTTT.

The gene calls are TRBV27 and TRBJ2-7, with unresolved D. Between the trimmed V and J ends, which lost 6 bases and 7 bases, there was a span of 10 bases. The germline V gene has CDR1 MNHEY and CDR2 SMNVEV (reference sequence). This CDR3 contains 11 residues. The CDR3 nucleotides read TGTGCCAGCAGGACGTTCGGGGAGCAGTACTTC. Amino acid sequence: CASRTFGEQYF.

The chain carries TRBV18 and TRBJ2-7; unclear D gene. Trimming left V 2 bases short and J 4 bases short, with 6 bases between. The CDR3 loop spans 12 amino acids. Looked up from germline, CDR1 is KGHSH and CDR2 is LQKENI. Written as DNA, the CDR3 is TGTGCCAGCTCACCAGGAGTGTACGAGCAGTACTTC. This sequence encodes CASSPGVYEQYF.

This clone was counted once. The V and J genes are TRBV7-7 and TRBJ2-5, with D possibly matching TRBD2 (5 bases). With 1 base removed from V and 5 bases from J, the gap between germline ends came to 14 bases. This CDR3 contains 15 residues. Germline values: CDR1 SSHAT, CDR2 FNYEAQ (reference sequence). The CDR3 loop reads CASSLEDRRGETQYF. CDR3 coding DNA: TGTGCCAGCAGCTTAGAAGATAGACGGGGTGAGACCCAGTACTTC.

J is TRBJ1-5 and V is TRBV4-3; D is undetermined. The CDR3 consists of 16 residues. Germline CDR1 and CDR2: LGHNA and YSLEER. Trimming pared 0 bases from V and 4 bases from J, leaving 13 bases between. The CDR3 here is CASSQEVVGPNQPQHF. CDR3 nucleotide sequence: TGCGCCAGCAGCCAAGAGGTGGTAGGGCCGAATCAGCCCCAGCATTTT.

The chain joins TRBV29-1 to TRBJ2-3, with 9 nucleotides matching TRBD2. Germline CDR1 SQVTM, CDR2 ANQGSEA. The CDR3 is 14 amino acids. Trimming cost V 1 base and J 7 bases; bases outside gene matches: 6. CDR3 nucleotides: TGCAGCGTTGAAGGACTAGCGGCTCGGAATACGCAGTATTTT. Protein sequence: CSVEGLAARNTQYF.

Note on this clone: Other DNA sequences in this specimen translate into the identical CDR3. This chain connects TRBV2 to TRBJ1-1; tentative D call: TRBD1 (6 bases). V was trimmed by 4 bases and J by 2 bases, leaving 8 bases between them. Germline CDR1 SNHLY, CDR2 FYNNEI. The CDR3 sequence is 13 residues long. For the CDR3, the DNA is TGTGCCAGCAGTGCGGACAGCAACACTGAAGCTTTCTTT. Residues: CASSADSNTEAFF.

The CDR3 reads CASSQARQGSSPLHF. The DNA of the CDR3 is TGCGCCAGCAGCCAAGCAAGGCAGGGTAGTTCACCCCTCCACTTT. This chain uses TRBV4-3 with TRBJ1-6; D may be TRBD1 (5 bases). The germline gives CDR1 LGHNA, CDR2 YSLEER. CDR3 length: 15 residues. The V gene lost 1 base and the J gene lost 9 bases, with 13 bases spanning the gap.

This chain connects TRBV10-3 to TRBJ2-1; 8 nucleotides match TRBD1. CDR3 length: 13 amino acids. Trimming removed 7 bases from V and 8 bases from J; junction bases left unmatched: 7. Germline CDR1 ENHRY, CDR2 SYGVKD. This CDR3 is CAITGQGEDEQFF. The CDR3 bases are TGTGCCATCACAGGACAGGGCGAAGATGAGCAGTTCTTC.